One T cell receptor beta chain is described in this entry. The repertoire was sequenced with immunoSEQ multiplex PCR; TCRdb's copy has only in-frame clones and lacks some. The table shows about 120,000 clones, with about 86% occurring only once. The sample originates from a study of control samples from healthy donors and cancer patients. The sequencing sample was made of blood. The source is a man aged 25-45 years in good health.

Here the CDR3 DNA reads TGTGCCAGCAGCCTAGAAATGAACACTGAAGCTTTCTTT. It codes for CASSLEMNTEAFF. The chain carries TRBV7-8 and TRBJ1-1; D unclear. The germline V and J ends were trimmed by 5 bases and 0 bases, with 7 bases remaining between them. Germline V gene data show CDR1 as SGHVS and CDR2 as FQNEAQ. CDR3 length equals 13 residues.